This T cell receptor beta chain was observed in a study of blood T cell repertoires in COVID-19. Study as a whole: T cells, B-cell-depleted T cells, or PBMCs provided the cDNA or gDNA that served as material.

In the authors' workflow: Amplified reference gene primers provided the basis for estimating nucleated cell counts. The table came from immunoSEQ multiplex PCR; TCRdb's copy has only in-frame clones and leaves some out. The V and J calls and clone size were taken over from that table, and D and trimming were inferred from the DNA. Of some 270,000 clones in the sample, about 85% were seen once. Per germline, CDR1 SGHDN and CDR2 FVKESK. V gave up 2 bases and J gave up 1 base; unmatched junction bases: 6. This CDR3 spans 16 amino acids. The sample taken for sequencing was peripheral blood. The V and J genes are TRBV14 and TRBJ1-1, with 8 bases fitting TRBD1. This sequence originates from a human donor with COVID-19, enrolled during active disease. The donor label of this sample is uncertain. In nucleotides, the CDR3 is TGTGCCAGCAGCCAAATACAGGGGGGTGGGAACACTGAAGCTTTCTTT. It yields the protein CASSQIQGGGNTEAFF.